This TCR beta chain was sequenced during a study of blood T cells in healthy people across ages. Study findings and constraints: Measured against age, TCR beta diversity per million T cells decreased in a roughly linear manner. Estimated diversity that came from one million T cells was considered an underestimate.

Alongside a J-beta primer mix, a sample-barcoded 5' primer served in a second PCR lasting about 6 to 11 cycles. TCRdb used MiXCR to reprocess the 5' RACE reads, holding one entry per CDR3 protein. The repertoire includes approximately 800,000 distinct CDR3 sequences, 36% of them detected once, and 13% sits in the top ten. Every donor contributed ten milliliters of peripheral blood by blood draw. With each sample, at least 6 micrograms of total RNA were extracted. CDR1 SGHTA and CDR2 FQGTGA come from the germline V gene. The CDR3 runs 13 residues. Trimming shortened V by 1 base and J by 7 bases, and 10 bases separated the two germline ends. A remark on this clonotype: Its antigen is unidentified.

The TCR sequence derives from a man between 18 and 35 years old in good health. Sequenced: blood. V and J are TRBV7-3 and TRBJ1-1; no firm D call. Here the CDR3 reads CASSLNSRGEAFF. CDR3 DNA: TGTGCCAGCAGCTTAAACAGTCGCGGTGAAGCTTTCTTT.